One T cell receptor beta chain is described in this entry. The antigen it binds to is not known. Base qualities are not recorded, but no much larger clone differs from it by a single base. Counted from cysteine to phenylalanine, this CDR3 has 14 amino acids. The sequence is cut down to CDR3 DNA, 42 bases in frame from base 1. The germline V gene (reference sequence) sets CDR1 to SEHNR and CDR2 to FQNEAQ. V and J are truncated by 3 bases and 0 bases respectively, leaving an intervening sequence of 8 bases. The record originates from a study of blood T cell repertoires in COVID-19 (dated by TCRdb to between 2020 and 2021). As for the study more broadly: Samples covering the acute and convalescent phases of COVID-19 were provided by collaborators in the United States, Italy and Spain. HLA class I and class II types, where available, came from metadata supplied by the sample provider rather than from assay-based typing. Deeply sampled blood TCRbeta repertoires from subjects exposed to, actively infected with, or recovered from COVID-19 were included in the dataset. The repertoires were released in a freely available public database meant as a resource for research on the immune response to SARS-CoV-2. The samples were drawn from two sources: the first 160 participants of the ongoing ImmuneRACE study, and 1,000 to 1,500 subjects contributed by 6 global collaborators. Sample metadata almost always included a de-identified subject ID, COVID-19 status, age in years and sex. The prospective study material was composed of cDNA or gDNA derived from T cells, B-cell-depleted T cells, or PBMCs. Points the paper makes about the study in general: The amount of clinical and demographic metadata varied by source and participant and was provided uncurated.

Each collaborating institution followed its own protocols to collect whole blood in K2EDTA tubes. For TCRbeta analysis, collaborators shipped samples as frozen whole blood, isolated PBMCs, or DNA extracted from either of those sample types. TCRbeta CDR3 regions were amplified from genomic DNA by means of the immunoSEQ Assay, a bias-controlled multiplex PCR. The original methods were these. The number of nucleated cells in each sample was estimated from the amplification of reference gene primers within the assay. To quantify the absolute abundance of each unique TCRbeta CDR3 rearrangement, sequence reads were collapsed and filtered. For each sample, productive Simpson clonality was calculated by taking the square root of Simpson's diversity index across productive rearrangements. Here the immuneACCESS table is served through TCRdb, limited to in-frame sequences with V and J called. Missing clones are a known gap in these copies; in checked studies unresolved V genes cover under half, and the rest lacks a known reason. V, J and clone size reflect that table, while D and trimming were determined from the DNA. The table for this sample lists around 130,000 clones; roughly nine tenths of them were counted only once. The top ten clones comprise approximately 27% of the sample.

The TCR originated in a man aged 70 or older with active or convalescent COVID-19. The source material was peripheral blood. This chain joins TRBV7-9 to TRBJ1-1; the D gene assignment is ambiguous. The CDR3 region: CASSLANMNTEAFF. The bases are TGTGCCAGCAGCTTGGCAAATATGAACACTGAAGCTTTCTTT.